This is a list of T cell receptor beta chains from one sample in a study of PD-1 blockade in classical Hodgkin lymphoma. The repertoire was sequenced with immunoSEQ multiplex PCR; TCRdb's copy has only in-frame clones and lacks some. The top ten clones hold about 25% of a sample with some 15,000 clones, around four fifths of them seen once. This material consisted of peripheral blood mononuclear cells (PBMCs), taken before the second cycle of nivolumab. All receptors come from a human donor with classical Hodgkin lymphoma. Both conserved end residues are part of each CDR3. Each record gives: D gene, J gene, clone size, V gene, CDR3 DNA, CDR3 protein. A D gene is named only where the DNA matches it firmly. The size of a clone is reported for some rows only, either as once, few or many, or as a class for expanded clones.

TRBD2	TRBJ2-1	NA	TRBV5-1	TGCGCCAGCAGCTTGACTAGCGCCCATGAGCAGTTCTTC	CASSLTSAHEQFF
NA	TRBJ1-5	NA	TRBV27	TGTGCCAGCAGTCCCCTTGAGGGGTCGAGGATTCAGCCCCAGCATTTT	CASSPLEGSRIQPQHF
TRBD2	TRBJ2-7	NA	TRBV12-5	TGTGCTAGTGGCCCAAACATTGGACTAGCGGGAGTCTCCTACGAGCAGTACTTC	CASGPNIGLAGVSYEQYF
NA	TRBJ2-7	few	TRBV7-2	TGTGCCAGCAGCGCCTCAGTAGGAGAGCAGTACTTC	CASSASVGEQYF
NA	TRBJ2-5	NA	TRBV20-1	TGCAGTGCCTACGTTTGGGAGACCCAGTACTTC	CSAYVWETQYF
TRBD1	TRBJ2-2	once	TRBV7-3	TGTGCCAGCAGTTCAGGGGGCGGATGGGACGGGGAGCTGTTTTTT	CASSSGGGWDGELFF
NA	TRBJ1-1	NA	TRBV11-3	TGTGCCAGCAGCAGGGGGACTGAAGCTTTCTTT	CASSRGTEAFF
NA	TRBJ1-4	NA	TRBV7-9	TGTGCCAGCAGCCGTACTAATGAAAAACTGTTTTTT	CASSRTNEKLFF
NA	TRBJ2-7	once	TRBV6-6	TGTGCCAGCAGCCCCGCCGGCGACTACGAGCAGTACTTC	CASSPAGDYEQYF
TRBD1	TRBJ1-2	NA	TRBV28	TGTGCCAGCAGTTTTACCGGGACAGGGAGTTATGGCTACACCTTC	CASSFTGTGSYGYTF
NA	TRBJ1-1	NA	TRBV29-1	TGCAGCGTTGTAGCTACTATGAACACTGAAGCTTTCTTT	CSVVATMNTEAFF
TRBD1	TRBJ1-2	NA	TRBV5-4	TGTGCCAGCAGCTTGGACAGGGGGCGTTGGGGCTACACCTTC	CASSLDRGRWGYTF
TRBD1	TRBJ1-1	NA	TRBV7-2	TGTGCCAGCAGCTTGACAGGGATCACTGAAGCTTTCTTT	CASSLTGITEAFF
NA	TRBJ2-7	NA	TRBV25-1	TGTGCCAGCAGTGGTTCGTTTTCCTACGAGCAGTACTTC	CASSGSFSYEQYF
NA	TRBJ2-7	NA	TRBV7-6	TGTGCCAGCAGCCTATATCGCGGAGAATCCTACGAGCAGTACTTC	CASSLYRGESYEQYF
NA	TRBJ2-2	NA	TRBV5-1	TGCGCCAGCAGCCCGGGGACGAGGAACACCGGGGAGCTGTTTTTT	CASSPGTRNTGELFF
NA	TRBJ1-2	NA	TRBV28	TGTGCCAGCAGTCGGCCGACAGGCCTGGCTGGCTACACCTTC	CASSRPTGLAGYTF
NA	TRBJ1-2	NA	TRBV5-1	TGCGCCAGCAGCCAGGACAGCATTATCACCTTC	CASSQDSIITF
TRBD2	TRBJ2-7	NA	TRBV6-1	TGTGCCAGCAGTGAAATTAAGCGGGGGGGGACCTTGGTCCCCTACGAGCAGTACTTC	CASSEIKRGGTLVPYEQYF
NA	TRBJ1-2	NA	TRBV5-1	TGCGCCAGCAGGGTTGGACAGATCTATGGCTACACCTTC	CASRVGQIYGYTF
NA	TRBJ2-5	NA	TRBV4-1	TGCGCCAGCAGCCCCGCCTATTCCCTGAGGGAGACCCAGTACTTC	CASSPAYSLRETQYF
NA	TRBJ1-2	NA	TRBV5-4	TGTGCCAGCAGCTTGGGAGGACACCTCGCTAACTATGGCTACACCTTC	CASSLGGHLANYGYTF
NA	TRBJ2-5	NA	TRBV2	TGTGCCAGCAGTGCGACTAGTGTCCTAGAGACCCAGTACTTC	CASSATSVLETQYF